This T cell receptor beta chain was captured by sequencing in a study of cytomegalovirus exposure and HLA in healthy donors. General observations from the study: Three CMV-associated chains were confirmed in vitro to be specific for CMV antigens. A link between a missense DCLRE1C variant and TCR beta V- and J-gene trimming emerged from a later analysis.

The CDR3 extends over 15 amino acids. J lost 1 base, V lost 5 bases, and 8 bases had no gene match. Looked up from germline, CDR1 is SGHDN and CDR2 is FVKESK. For this clone: As yet, its antigen is unknown.

With 60 Vbeta and 13 Jbeta primers, the PCR was carried out. TCRdb keeps only in-frame clones here, not all; method: immunoSEQ multiplex PCR. This table holds just under 80,000 clones, around 79% found once. The source of this sequence is a man aged 40-50 years in good health and CMV-seronegative. This rearrangement joins TRBV14 to TRBJ2-7; 7 bases align to TRBD2. Sequenced material: PBMCs. The CDR3 protein is CASSYGGRESYEQYF. As DNA, the CDR3 is TGTGCCAGCAGCTACGGAGGGCGGGAGTCCTACGAGCAGTACTTC.